This T cell receptor beta chain was obtained from a study of blood T cell repertoires in COVID-19. Unmatched junction bases numbered 9, after V lost 5 bases and J lost 4 bases. Germline values: CDR1 SGHTA, CDR2 FQGNSA. This CDR3 region has 15 residues. This clone was picked up one time. Authors' data handling: Using reference gene primer amplification, nucleated cell counts were estimated. The table came from immunoSEQ multiplex PCR; TCRdb's copy has only in-frame clones and leaves some out. V and J calls and clone size are those listed in that table; D and trimming were worked out from the DNA. This sample carries fewer than 200,000 clones, 85% of them seen once, and the ten largest clones take around 3.2%.

The receptor comes from a human donor with acute or convalescent COVID-19. The donor label of this sample is uncertain. The V call is TRBV7-2, the J call TRBJ1-2, with 8 nucleotides matching TRBD1. Sequenced: peripheral blood. The chain's CDR3 is CASSVNPGQVYGYTF. The CDR3 DNA is TGTGCCAGCAGCGTAAATCCGGGACAGGTCTATGGCTACACCTTC.